These 6 T cell receptor beta chains originate from one sample sequenced in a study of T cell responses to AZD1222 COVID-19 vaccine. The protocol was immunoSEQ multiplex PCR, while the TCRdb copy is restricted to in-frame clones and leaves out a portion. In the table there are 150,000 to 200,000 clones, approximately 90% of which are singletons. The sequencing here drew on peripheral blood, taken 28 days after the second AZD1222 dose. These receptors all come from an adult who received the AZD1222 COVID-19 vaccine.

The rearrangement uses TRBV28 and TRBJ1-6; unclear D gene. The CDR3 has 15 amino acids. Germline V gene lookup returns CDR1 MDHEN and CDR2 SYDVKM. V lost 5 bases, J lost 1 base, and 9 bases lay in between. The CDR3 region has the DNA TGTGCCAGCAGTCTGGAGCTGTCCTATAATTCACCCCTCCACTTT. This gives the protein CASSLELSYNSPLHF.

The rearrangement links TRBV7-3 to TRBJ2-2; maybe TRBD1 (5 bases). Deletions cut 5 bases from V and 2 bases from J, with 12 bases between. Germline V CDR1 and CDR2: SGHTA, FQGTGA. The CDR3 has 15 residues. The CDR3 DNA reads TGTGCCAGCAGCCATCCCGACAGTAACACCGGGGAGCTGTTTTTT. Translating it yields CASSHPDSNTGELFF. The variable domain in full, with the rest retrieved from reference TRBV7-3 and TRBJ2-2, is GAGVSQTPSNKVTEKGKYVELRCDPISGHTALYWYRQSLGQGPEFLIYFQGTGAADDSGLPNDRFFAVRPEGSVSTLKIQRTERGDSAVYLCASSHPDSNTGELFFGEGSRLTVL.

The chain couples TRBV6-4 to TRBJ1-6; D is undetermined. CDR3 length: 13 residues. CDR1 and CDR2 (germline): MRHNA, SNTAGT. Deletions cut 6 bases from V and 0 bases from J, with 3 bases between. The CDR3: CASRGSYNSPLHF. In DNA, the CDR3 is TGTGCCAGCAGGGGCTCCTATAATTCACCCCTCCACTTT.

The chain is built from TRBV24-1 and TRBJ2-4; 7 nucleotides match TRBD1. V gave up 4 bases and J gave up 2 bases; unmatched junction bases: 4. Germline CDR1 KGHDR, CDR2 SFDVKD. This CDR3 has 15 amino acids. CDR3: CATSDLTGPKNIQYF. The CDR3 bases are TGTGCCACCAGTGACCTGACAGGGCCCAAAAACATTCAGTACTTC.

The chain combines TRBV19 with TRBJ2-3, with D perhaps matching TRBD2 (5 bases). V dropped 7 bases and J dropped 2 bases, with 10 bases sitting between them. The V gene's germline CDR1 is LNHDA and CDR2 SQIVND (reference sequence). The CDR3 length is 13 residues. The CDR3 here is CASTPGDTDTQYF. The CDR3 DNA sequence: TGTGCCAGTACCCCCGGGGACACAGATACGCAGTATTTT.

The genes are TRBV9 and TRBJ2-5; D may be TRBD2 (6 bases). Trimming cost V 3 bases and J 4 bases, with 13 bases left between them. This CDR3 contains 14 residues. Germline values: CDR1 SGDLS, CDR2 YYNGEE. CDR3 sequence: CASSASMGGETQYF. The CDR3 nucleotides are TGTGCCAGCAGCGCCAGTATGGGAGGAGAGACCCAGTACTTC.